The source of this T cell receptor (beta chain) is a study of beta chain features in type 1 diabetes. This clone turned up a few times. Its specificity is unknown. CDR1 is SNHLY, CDR2 FYNNEI, per germline. The CDR3 has 14 residues. Trimming shortened V by 8 bases and J by 2 bases, and 16 bases separated the two germline ends. One heparinised blood draw, averaging about 100 mL, came from each donor. In all sorted populations, purity surpassed 98%. Study-level results: Shorter TCRB CDR3s, moderately but significantly so, were found in Type 1 diabetes patients in all four CD4+ subsets.

Expressed TCRB transcripts were sequenced, since all the RNA that had been isolated was reverse transcribed. The data were produced by immunoSEQ multiplex PCR, yet TCRdb's version contains in-frame clones alone and is incomplete. The sample records 250,000 or so clones, 11% to 15% being singletons. This TCR came from a man aged 25 to 45 with type 1 diabetes. The chain carries TRBV2 and TRBJ2-7; weak D call: TRBD2 (6 bases). The sample was naive CD4+ T cells from blood. CDR3 amino acids: CASGGTVTAYEQYF. DNA of the CDR3: TGTGCCAGCGGGGGGACCGTTACCGCCTACGAGCAGTACTTC.